Below, one TCR beta chain is given with its context. In the study's own analysis: From reference gene primer amplification, estimates of nucleated cell counts were derived. Sequencing was performed with immunoSEQ multiplex PCR; in TCRdb, only in-frame clones are kept and a portion is missing. For V, J and clone size, that table is used; D and trimming come from the DNA. The sample lists about 170,000 clones, roughly 86% seen once, with roughly 7.3% in the top ten. The data stem from a study of blood T cell repertoires in COVID-19. Study background: COVID-19 samples from acute and convalescent phases originated in the United States, Italy and Spain.

The specimen sequenced was peripheral blood. The sequence was collected from a woman of 80 years or more in a cohort sampled during active or convalescent COVID-19.

CDR3 sequence: CASSPMAGNSGNTIYF. DNA for the CDR3: TGTGCCAGCAGCCCCATGGCCGGGAACTCTGGAAACACCATATATTTT. V gene TRBV3-1 (or the pseudogene TRBV3-2) combines with J gene TRBJ1-3; no definite D call. Germline CDR1 and CDR2: LGHDT and YNNKEL (reference sequence). The CDR3 loop spans 16 amino acids. The V end lost 4 bases, the J end lost 0 bases, and 13 bases lay between the germline ends.